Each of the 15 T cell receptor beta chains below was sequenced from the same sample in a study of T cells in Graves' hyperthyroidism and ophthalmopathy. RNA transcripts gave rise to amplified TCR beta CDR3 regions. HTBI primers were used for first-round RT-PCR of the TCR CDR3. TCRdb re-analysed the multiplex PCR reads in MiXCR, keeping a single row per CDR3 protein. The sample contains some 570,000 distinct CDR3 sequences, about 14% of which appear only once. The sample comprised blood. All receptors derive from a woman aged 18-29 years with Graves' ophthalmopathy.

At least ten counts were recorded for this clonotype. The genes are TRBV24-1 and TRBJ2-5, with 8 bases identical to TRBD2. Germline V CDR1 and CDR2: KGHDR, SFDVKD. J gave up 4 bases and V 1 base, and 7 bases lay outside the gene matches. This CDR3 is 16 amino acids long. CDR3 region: CATSDFRGGRGETQYF. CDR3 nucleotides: TGTGCCACCAGTGATTTTCGGGGGGGTCGCGGAGAGACCCAGTACTTC.

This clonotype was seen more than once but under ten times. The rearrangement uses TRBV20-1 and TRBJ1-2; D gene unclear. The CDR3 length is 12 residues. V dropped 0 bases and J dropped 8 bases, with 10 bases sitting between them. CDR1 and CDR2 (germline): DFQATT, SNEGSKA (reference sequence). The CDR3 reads CSAREGSWGYTF. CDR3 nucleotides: TGCAGTGCTAGAGAGGGGAGTTGGGGCTACACCTTC.

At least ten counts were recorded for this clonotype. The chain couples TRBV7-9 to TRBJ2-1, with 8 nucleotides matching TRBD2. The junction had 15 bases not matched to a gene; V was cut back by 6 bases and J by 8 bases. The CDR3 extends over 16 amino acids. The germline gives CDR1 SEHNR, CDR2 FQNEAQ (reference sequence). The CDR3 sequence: CASRNSGGTRVDEQFF. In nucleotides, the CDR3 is TGTGCCAGCAGAAATTCCGGGGGGACTAGAGTCGATGAGCAGTTCTTC.

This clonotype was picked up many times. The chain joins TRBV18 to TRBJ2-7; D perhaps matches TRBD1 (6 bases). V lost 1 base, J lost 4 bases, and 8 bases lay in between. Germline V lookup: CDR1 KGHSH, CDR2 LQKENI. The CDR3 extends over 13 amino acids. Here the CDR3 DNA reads TGTGCCAGCTCACCACTACAGGGATACGAGCAGTACTTC. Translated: CASSPLQGYEQYF.

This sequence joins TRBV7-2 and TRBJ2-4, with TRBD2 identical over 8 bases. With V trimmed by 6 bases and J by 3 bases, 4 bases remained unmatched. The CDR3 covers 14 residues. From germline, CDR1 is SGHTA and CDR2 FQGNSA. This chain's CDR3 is CASSDAGGKNIQYF. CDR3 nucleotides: TGTGCCAGCAGTGACGCGGGAGGCAAAAACATTCAGTACTTC.

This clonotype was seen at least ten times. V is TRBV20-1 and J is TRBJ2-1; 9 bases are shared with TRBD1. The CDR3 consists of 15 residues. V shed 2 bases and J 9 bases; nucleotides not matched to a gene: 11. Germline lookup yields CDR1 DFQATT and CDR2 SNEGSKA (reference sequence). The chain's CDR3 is CSARPGQGGYVEQFF. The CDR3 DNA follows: TGCAGTGCTAGACCGGGACAGGGAGGCTACGTTGAGCAGTTCTTC.

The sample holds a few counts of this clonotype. The CDR3 reads CASRTQGDQYF. As DNA, the CDR3 is TGTGCCAGCAGAACACAAGGGGACCAGTACTTC. The rearrangement links TRBV11-2 to TRBJ2-5, with D maybe TRBD1 (5 bases). V lost 6 bases, J lost 10 bases, and 12 bases lay in between. The V gene's germline CDR1 is SGHAT and CDR2 FQNNGV. The CDR3 sequence is 11 residues long.

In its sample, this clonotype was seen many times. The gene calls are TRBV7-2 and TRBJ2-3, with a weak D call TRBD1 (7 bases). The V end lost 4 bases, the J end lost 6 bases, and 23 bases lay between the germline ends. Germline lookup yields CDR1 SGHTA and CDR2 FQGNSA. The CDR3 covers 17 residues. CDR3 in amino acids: CASSSDIGAGGWDTQYF. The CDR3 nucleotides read TGTGCCAGCAGCTCCGACATCGGGGCAGGGGGGTGGGATACGCAGTATTTT.

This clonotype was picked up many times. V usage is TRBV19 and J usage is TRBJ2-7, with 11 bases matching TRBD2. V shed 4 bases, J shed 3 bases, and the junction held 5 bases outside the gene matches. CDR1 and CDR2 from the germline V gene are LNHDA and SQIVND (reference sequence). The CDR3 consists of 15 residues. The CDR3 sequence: CASSTGTSGYYEQYF. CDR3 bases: TGTGCCAGTAGTACCGGGACTAGCGGATACTACGAGCAGTACTTC.

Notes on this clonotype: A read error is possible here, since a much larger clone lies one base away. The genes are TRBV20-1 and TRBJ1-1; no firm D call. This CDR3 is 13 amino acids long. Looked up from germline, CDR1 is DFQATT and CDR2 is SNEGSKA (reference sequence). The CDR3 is CGASGRGGTEAFF. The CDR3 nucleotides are TGCGGTGCTAGCGGCAGAGGAGGGACTGAAGCTTTCTTT.

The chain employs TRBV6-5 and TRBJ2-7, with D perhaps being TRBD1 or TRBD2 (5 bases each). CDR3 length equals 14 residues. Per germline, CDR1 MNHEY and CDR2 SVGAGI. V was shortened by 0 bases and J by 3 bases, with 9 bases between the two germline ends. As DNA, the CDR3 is TGTGCCAGCAGTTACTCCGAGGGGCGCTACGAGCAGTACTTC. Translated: CASSYSEGRYEQYF.

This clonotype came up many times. The CDR3: CSASARTNYGYTF. In DNA, the CDR3 is TGCAGTGCTAGTGCCAGGACGAACTATGGCTACACCTTC. This rearrangement joins TRBV20-1 to TRBJ1-2, with D hard to call. Germline loops: CDR1 DFQATT, CDR2 SNEGSKA (reference sequence). V lost 3 bases and J lost 2, with 10 bases in between. The CDR3 is 13 amino acids.

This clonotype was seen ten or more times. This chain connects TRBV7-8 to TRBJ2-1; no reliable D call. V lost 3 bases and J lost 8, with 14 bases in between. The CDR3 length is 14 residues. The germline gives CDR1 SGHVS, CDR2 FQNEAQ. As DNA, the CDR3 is TGTGCCAGCAGCTTCCTAGGCGGTTCGGATGAGCAGTTCTTC. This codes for CASSFLGGSDEQFF.

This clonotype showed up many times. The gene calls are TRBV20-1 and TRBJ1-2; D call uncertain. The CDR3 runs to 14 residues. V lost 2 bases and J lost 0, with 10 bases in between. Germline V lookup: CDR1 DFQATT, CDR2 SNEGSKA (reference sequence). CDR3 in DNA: TGCAGTGCTAGACCCCGTACAACTAACTATGGCTACACCTTC. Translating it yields CSARPRTTNYGYTF.

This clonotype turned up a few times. CDR3 nucleotide sequence: TGTGCCAGCAGCTTAATGGGACCCGGGACTAGCGGGAGGGGGAATGAGCAGTTCTTC. This gives the protein CASSLMGPGTSGRGNEQFF. The chain recombines TRBV7-2 with TRBJ2-1; TRBD2 aligns across 16 bases. The CDR3 is 19 residues long. Germline V gives CDR1 SGHTA, CDR2 FQGNSA. The trim removed 2 bases at V and 7 bases at J, leaving 11 bases unmatched.